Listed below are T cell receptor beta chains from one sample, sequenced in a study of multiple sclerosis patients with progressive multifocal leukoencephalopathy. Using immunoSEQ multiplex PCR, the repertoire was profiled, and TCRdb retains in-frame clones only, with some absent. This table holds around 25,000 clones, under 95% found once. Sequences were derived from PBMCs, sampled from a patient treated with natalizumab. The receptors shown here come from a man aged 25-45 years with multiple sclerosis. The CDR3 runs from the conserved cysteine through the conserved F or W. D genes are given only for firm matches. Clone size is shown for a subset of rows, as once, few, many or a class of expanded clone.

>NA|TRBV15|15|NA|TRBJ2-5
CATSRDRWVGETQYF
TGTGCCACCAGCAGAGATCGTTGGGTTGGGGAGACCCAGTACTTC
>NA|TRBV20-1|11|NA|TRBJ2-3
CSGQRENTQYF
TGCAGTGGACAGCGTGAGAATACGCAGTATTTT
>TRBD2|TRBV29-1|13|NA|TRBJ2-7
CSVGRGAGGEQYF
TGCAGCGTAGGGAGGGGCGCTGGGGGCGAGCAGTACTTC
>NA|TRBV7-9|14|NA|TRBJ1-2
CASSPEVGAGSYTF
TGTGCCAGCAGCCCCGAGGTAGGGGCGGGGAGCTACACCTTC
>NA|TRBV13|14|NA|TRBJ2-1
CASSLGQVYNEQFF
TGTGCCAGCAGCTTAGGACAGGTCTACAATGAGCAGTTCTTC
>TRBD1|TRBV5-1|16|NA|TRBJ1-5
CASSLGFGQGAGYQHF
TGCGCCAGCAGCTTGGGATTTGGGCAGGGGGCGGGGTACCAGCATTTT
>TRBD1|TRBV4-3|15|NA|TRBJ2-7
CASSQDRTGLYEQYF
TGCGCCAGCAGCCAAGATAGGACAGGGCTCTACGAGCAGTACTTC
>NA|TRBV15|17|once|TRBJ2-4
CATSRDRERIAKNIQYF
TGTGCCACCAGCAGAGATCGGGAACGAATAGCCAAAAACATTCAGTACTTC
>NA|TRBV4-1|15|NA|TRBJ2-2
CASSQVLSNTGELFF
TGCGCCAGCAGCCAAGTACTTTCGAACACCGGGGAGCTGTTTTTT
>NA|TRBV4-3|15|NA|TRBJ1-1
CASSQARDGNTEAFF
TGCGCCAGCAGCCAAGCCAGGGACGGAAACACTGAAGCTTTCTTT
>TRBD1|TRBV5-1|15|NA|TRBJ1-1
CASSLVAGGNTEAFF
TGCGCCAGCAGCTTGGTGGCAGGGGGGAACACTGAAGCTTTCTTT
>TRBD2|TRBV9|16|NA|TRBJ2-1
CASSPPSGFPYNEQFF
TGTGCCAGCAGTCCTCCTAGCGGGTTTCCCTACAATGAGCAGTTCTTC
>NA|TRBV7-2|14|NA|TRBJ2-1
CASSLVIAVNEQFF
TGTGCCAGCAGCTTAGTAATAGCAGTCAATGAGCAGTTCTTC
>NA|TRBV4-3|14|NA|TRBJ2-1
CASSQDEAVNEQFF
TGCGCCAGCAGCCAAGATGAGGCAGTTAATGAGCAGTTCTTC
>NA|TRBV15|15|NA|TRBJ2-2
CATSRDIVLTGELFF
TGTGCCACCAGCAGAGATATAGTACTTACCGGGGAGCTGTTTTTT
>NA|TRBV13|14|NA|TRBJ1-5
CASSLSVSNQPQHF
TGTGCCAGCAGCTTATCTGTCAGCAATCAGCCCCAGCATTTT
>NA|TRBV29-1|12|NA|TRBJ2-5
CSVREWRETQYF
TGCAGCGTTCGGGAATGGAGAGAGACCCAGTACTTC
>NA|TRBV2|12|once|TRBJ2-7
CASSEDTYEQYF
TGTGCCAGCAGTGAAGATACCTACGAGCAGTACTTC
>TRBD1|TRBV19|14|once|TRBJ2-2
CASKQGANTGELFF
TGTGCCAGTAAACAGGGGGCGAACACCGGGGAGCTGTTTTTT
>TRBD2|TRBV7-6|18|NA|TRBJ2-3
CASSPGLAGGPSTDTQYF
TGTGCCAGCAGCCCTGGACTAGCGGGAGGGCCTAGCACAGATACGCAGTATTTT
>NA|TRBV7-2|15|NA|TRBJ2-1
CASSLGGVRGVEQFF
TGTGCCAGCAGCTTAGGTGGGGTCAGGGGGGTTGAGCAGTTCTTC
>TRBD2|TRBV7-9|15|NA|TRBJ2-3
CASSLVGSGADTQYF
TGTGCCAGCAGCTTAGTCGGGAGCGGGGCAGATACGCAGTATTTT
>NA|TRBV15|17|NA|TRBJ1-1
CATSIQGKVFVDTEAFF
TGTGCCACCAGCATCCAGGGTAAAGTATTCGTGGACACTGAAGCTTTCTTT